The TCR beta chain described here comes from a study of siplizumab effects on memory and regulatory T cells. Using immunoSEQ multiplex PCR, the repertoire was profiled, and TCRdb retains in-frame clones only, with some absent. The sample records about 100,000 clones, around 93% being singletons. CDR1 and CDR2 (germline): SGHNT, YYREEE (reference sequence). This CDR3 comprises 15 residues. With 4 bases removed from V and 4 bases from J, the gap between germline ends came to 17 bases. The clonotype comes from a human donor in good health. V usage is TRBV5-4 and J usage is TRBJ1-1, with a possible D match to TRBD1 (6 bases). Material for sequencing was non-Treg CD4+ T cells sorted from blood. The CDR3: CASSQDSISGTEAFF. In DNA form, the CDR3 reads TGTGCCAGCAGCCAGGACAGCATCTCGGGCACTGAAGCTTTCTTT.